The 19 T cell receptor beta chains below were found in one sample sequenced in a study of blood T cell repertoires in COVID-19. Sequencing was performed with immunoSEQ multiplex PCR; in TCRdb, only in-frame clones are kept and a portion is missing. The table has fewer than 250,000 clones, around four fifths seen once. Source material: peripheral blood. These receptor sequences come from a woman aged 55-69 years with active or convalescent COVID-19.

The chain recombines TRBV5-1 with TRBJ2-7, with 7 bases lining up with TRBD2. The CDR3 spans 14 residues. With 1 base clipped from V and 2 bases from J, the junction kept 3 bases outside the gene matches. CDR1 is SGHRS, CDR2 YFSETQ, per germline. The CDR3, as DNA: TGCGCCAGCAGCTTGTCGGGAGGTACCTACGAGCAGTACTTC. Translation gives CASSLSGGTYEQYF.

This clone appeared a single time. CDR3 region: CASSLGGLAGVTDTQYF. In nucleotides, the CDR3 is TGTGCCAGCAGCTTGGGGGGACTAGCGGGAGTTACAGATACGCAGTATTTT. V is TRBV5-5 and J is TRBJ2-3; 14 positions agree with TRBD2. CDR3 length equals 17 residues. Unmatched junction bases numbered 3, after V lost 0 bases and J lost 3 bases. Germline V gene data show CDR1 as SGHKS and CDR2 as YYEKEE (reference sequence).

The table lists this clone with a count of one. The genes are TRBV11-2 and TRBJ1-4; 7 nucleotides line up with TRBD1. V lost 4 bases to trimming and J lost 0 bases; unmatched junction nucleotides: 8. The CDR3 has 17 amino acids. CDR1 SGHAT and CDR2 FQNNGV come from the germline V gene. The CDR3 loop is CASSSLDRDATNEKLFF. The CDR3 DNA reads TGTGCCAGCAGCTCCCTCGACAGGGATGCAACTAATGAAAAACTGTTTTTT.

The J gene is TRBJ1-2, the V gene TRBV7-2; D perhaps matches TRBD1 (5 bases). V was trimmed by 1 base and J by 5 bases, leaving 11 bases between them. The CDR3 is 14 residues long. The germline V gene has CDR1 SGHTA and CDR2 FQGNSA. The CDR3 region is CASSLVGPLYGYTF. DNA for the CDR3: TGTGCCAGCAGCTTAGTGGGGCCGTTATATGGCTACACCTTC.

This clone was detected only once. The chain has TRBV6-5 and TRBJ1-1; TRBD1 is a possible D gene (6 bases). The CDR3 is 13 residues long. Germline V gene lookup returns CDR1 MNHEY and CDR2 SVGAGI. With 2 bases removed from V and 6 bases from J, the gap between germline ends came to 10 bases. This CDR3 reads CASSYNGQPEAFF. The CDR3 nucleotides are TGTGCCAGCAGTTACAACGGACAGCCTGAAGCTTTCTTT.

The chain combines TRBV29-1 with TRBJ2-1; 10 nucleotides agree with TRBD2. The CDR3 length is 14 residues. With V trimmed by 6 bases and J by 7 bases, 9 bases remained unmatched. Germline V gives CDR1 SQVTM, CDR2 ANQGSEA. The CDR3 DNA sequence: TGCAGCGTAGGCTCAGCGGGGGGGACGAATGAGCAGTTCTTC. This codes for CSVGSAGGTNEQFF.

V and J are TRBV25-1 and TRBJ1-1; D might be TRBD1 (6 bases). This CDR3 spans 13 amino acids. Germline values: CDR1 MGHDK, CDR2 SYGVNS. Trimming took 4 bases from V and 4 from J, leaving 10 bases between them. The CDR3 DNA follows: TGTGCCAGCAGTGCGCAGGGGTTCACTGAAGCTTTCTTT. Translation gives CASSAQGFTEAFF.

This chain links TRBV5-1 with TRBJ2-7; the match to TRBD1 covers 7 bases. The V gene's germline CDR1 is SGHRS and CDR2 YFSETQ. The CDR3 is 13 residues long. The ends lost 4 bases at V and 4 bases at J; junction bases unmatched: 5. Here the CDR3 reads CASSNRDRYEQYF. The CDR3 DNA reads TGCGCCAGCAGCAACCGGGACAGATACGAGCAGTACTTC.

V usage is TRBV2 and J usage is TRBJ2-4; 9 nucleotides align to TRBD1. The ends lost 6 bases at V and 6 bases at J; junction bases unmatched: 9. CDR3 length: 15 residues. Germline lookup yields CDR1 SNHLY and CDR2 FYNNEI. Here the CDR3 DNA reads TGTGCCAGCAGCTTATCACCGGGACAGGGAAACATTCAGTACTTC. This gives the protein CASSLSPGQGNIQYF.

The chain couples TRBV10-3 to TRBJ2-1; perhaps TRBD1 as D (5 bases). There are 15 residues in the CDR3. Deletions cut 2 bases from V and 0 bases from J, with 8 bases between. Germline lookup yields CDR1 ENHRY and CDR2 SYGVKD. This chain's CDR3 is CAISEDSSSYNEQFF. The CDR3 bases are TGTGCCATCAGTGAGGACAGTAGCTCCTACAATGAGCAGTTCTTC.

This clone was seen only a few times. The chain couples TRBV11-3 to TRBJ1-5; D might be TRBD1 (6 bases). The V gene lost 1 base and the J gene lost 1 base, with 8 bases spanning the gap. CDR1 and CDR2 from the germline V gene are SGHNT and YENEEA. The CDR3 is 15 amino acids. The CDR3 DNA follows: TGTGCCAGCAGCTTAGGGGACACAAGCAATCAGCCCCAGCATTTT. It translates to CASSLGDTSNQPQHF.

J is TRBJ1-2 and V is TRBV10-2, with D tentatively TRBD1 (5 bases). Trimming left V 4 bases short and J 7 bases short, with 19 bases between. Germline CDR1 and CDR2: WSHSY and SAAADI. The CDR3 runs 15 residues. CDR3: CASSGVSAGLGGYTF. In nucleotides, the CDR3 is TGCGCCAGCAGTGGGGTATCGGCAGGGTTAGGTGGCTACACCTTC.

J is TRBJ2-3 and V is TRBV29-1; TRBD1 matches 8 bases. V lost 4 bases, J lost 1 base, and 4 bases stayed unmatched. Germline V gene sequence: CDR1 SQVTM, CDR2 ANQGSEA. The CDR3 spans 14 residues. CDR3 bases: TGCAGCGTTGCCAAGACAGGGGGCACAGATACGCAGTATTTT. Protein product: CSVAKTGGTDTQYF.

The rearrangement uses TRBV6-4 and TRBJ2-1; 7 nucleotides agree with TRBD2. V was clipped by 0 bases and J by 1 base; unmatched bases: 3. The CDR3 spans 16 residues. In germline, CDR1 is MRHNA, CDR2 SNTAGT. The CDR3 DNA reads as TGTGCCAGCAGTGACTCGGTGCGGGGGTCCTACAATGAGCAGTTCTTC. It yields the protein CASSDSVRGSYNEQFF.

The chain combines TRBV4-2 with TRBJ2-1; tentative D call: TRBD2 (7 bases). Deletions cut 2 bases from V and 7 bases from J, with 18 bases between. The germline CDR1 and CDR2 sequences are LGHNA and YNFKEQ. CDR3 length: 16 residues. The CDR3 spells CASSQPRGSGVNEQFF. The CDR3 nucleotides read TGTGCCAGCAGCCAACCGCGGGGGTCAGGGGTGAATGAGCAGTTCTTC.

The chain's CDR3 is CASSLTSGVETQYF. The CDR3, as DNA: TGCGCCAGCAGCCTGACTAGCGGGGTTGAGACCCAGTACTTC. The chain joins TRBV5-1 to TRBJ2-5; the match to TRBD2 covers 11 bases. Per germline, CDR1 SGHRS and CDR2 YFSETQ. The CDR3 extends over 14 amino acids. The J segment lost 5 bases and the V segment lost 4 bases, leaving 4 bases of the junction unmatched.

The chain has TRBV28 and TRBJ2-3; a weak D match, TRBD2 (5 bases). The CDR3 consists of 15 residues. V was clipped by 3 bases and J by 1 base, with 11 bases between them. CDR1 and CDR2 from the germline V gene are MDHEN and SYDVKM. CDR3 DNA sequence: TGTGCCAGCAGTTTCGGTAGCGAGGGCACAGATACGCAGTATTTT. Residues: CASSFGSEGTDTQYF.

CDR3: CASSLGRGKLFF. The CDR3 DNA reads TGTGCCAGCAGTTTGGGCAGAGGGAAACTGTTTTTT. The chain links TRBV28 to TRBJ1-4; D ambiguous. Germline assignment: CDR1 MDHEN and CDR2 SYDVKM. V was clipped by 3 bases and J by 11 bases, with 10 bases between them. The CDR3 is made up of 12 amino acids.

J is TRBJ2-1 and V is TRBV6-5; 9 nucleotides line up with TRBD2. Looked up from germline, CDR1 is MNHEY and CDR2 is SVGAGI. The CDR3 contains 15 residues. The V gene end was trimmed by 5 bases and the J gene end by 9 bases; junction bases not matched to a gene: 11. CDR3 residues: CASSPRGRAFGEQFF. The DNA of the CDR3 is TGTGCCAGCAGTCCTCGCGGGAGGGCTTTCGGTGAGCAGTTCTTC.